Listed below are T cell receptor beta chains from one sample, sequenced in a study of blood T cell repertoires in COVID-19. Sequenced by immunoSEQ multiplex PCR; TCRdb stores in-frame clones only, minus some. The data show roughly 78,000 clones, with roughly nine tenths seen just once and about 2.1% held by the top ten. Sequencing was performed on peripheral blood. Source of these receptors: a woman in her sixties with acute or convalescent COVID-19. Each CDR3 is given without its conserved first and last residue. The order of the fields is CDR3 length, clone size, V gene, CDR3 protein. Clone size is stated in some rows and not others, as once, few, many or a class when expanded.

13,NA,TRBV5-1,ASSLDGSGGEKLF
13,NA,TRBV6-2/TRBV6-3,ASSWGGTSRETQY
12,NA,TRBV28,ASSLGLAGYEQY
11,few,TRBV24-1,ATTASAVGELF
13,NA,TRBV6-5,ASRQTAFERSPLH
12,once,TRBV27,ASSSGLAAGELF
13,NA,TRBV5-8,ASSMTSTPYNEQF
12,few,TRBV6-2/TRBV6-3,ASSQGANTGELF
12,NA,TRBV18,ASSRSDMSGPQH
12,few,TRBV18,ASSPAGGNQPQH
10,NA,TRBV5-8,ASTQAYTEAF
14,once,TRBV5-1,ASSLTGRSGTDTQY
13,NA,TRBV11-2,ASSSARVAADTQY
13,NA,TRBV7-6,ASSRDRGNTGELF
12,NA,TRBV7-2,ASSYSSGIYEQY
13,NA,TRBV24-1,ATSVTGDNTGELF
13,NA,TRBV10-3,AISPGGASTDTQY
13,NA,TRBV2,ASSEAQGAGEKLF
13,NA,TRBV7-9,ASSPSRDSQETQY
13,NA,TRBV19,ASSIQRGGTNTQY
13,few,TRBV10-3,AIREQGALGREAF
11,NA,TRBV6-5,ASSYSQEGGYT
10,NA,TRBV29-1,SVGTGDTEAF
12,NA,TRBV9,ASSTLADSGELF
12,NA,TRBV4-1,ASSQMDRGYEQY
10,NA,TRBV3-1/TRBV3-2,ASSRPQETQY
15,NA,TRBV24-1,ATSDPHSGGPYNEQF
13,NA,TRBV5-1,ASSLTGSSYNEQF
14,NA,TRBV4-1,ASSQEPGQGTGELF
11,NA,TRBV10-3,AIKGQGYTEAF
10,few,TRBV19,ASSPTGYEQY
11,NA,TRBV28,AGSPPFGEEQY
16,NA,TRBV7-2,ASSLAKGSLKPTGELF
12,NA,TRBV2,ASSEVAAGTEAF
12,NA,TRBV28,ASSPTSGSYEQY
11,NA,TRBV7-2,ASSTQGNTEAF
15,NA,TRBV19,ASSIPPSWQANQPQH
14,once,TRBV6-6,ASSSGGGATSYGYT
14,NA,TRBV18,ASSPRSYGRGETQY
13,NA,TRBV2,ASSKTGTGGGGYT
10,NA,TRBV6-6,ASTNSLDIQY
13,NA,TRBV25-1,ASSETDRPNTEAF
12,NA,TRBV7-3,ASSFGQTPGELF
14,NA,TRBV4-3,ASSQEASTLRETQY
10,NA,TRBV27,ASSGSQETQY
13,NA,TRBV28,ASSLPYRGRETQY